This entry describes one TCR beta chain. Antigen specificity is unknown. Of the isolated RNA, all was reverse transcribed, and so the sequenced material was expressed TCRB transcripts. TCRdb's table, derived via immunoSEQ multiplex PCR, lists solely in-frame clones and lacks some. Found here are 25,000 to 30,000 clones, around 60% of them singletons; the top ten hold less than 3%. The data were obtained in a study of beta chain features in type 1 diabetes. Study outcomes and limitations: Within each of all four CD4+ subsets, Type 1 diabetes patients had TCRB CDR3s that were moderately but significantly shorter.

This CDR3 contains 15 residues. Losses at the gene ends were 7 bases for V and 4 bases for J; bases not matched to a gene: 7. Germline CDR1 LNHDA, CDR2 SQIVND (reference sequence). The chain employs TRBV19 and TRBJ2-6; the match to TRBD1 covers 7 bases. The sequence derives from a woman aged 25 to 45 with type 1 diabetes. Input material: Tregs from blood. The CDR3 DNA reads as TGTGCCAGTATACAAGACAGGGCCGGGGCCAACGTCCTGACTTTC. Residues: CASIQDRAGANVLTF.